The rows below give T cell receptor beta chains drawn from one sample of a study of cytomegalovirus exposure and HLA in healthy donors. Here immunoSEQ multiplex PCR was the method, and the copy in TCRdb shows in-frame clones only, minus some. The table includes about 150,000 clones, 60% to 85% detected once. The sequenced sample was PBMCs. Receptor source: a female donor in good health and CMV-seropositive. Each CDR3 is given with its conserved first and last residue. The D gene is left open where the match is weak. Part of the rows lack a size; the others show once, few, many or a class for expanded clones.

NA,TRBV12-2,TRBJ1-4,NA,TGTGCAAGTCGCTTAGCGAGGGACAGGGGAAAGGAAAAACTGTTTTTT,CASRLARDRGKEKLFF
NA,TRBV27,TRBJ2-7,TRBD2,TGTGCCAGCAGTTCGCCCCGGACTAGCGGGGGGGCCTACGAGCAGTACTTC,CASSSPRTSGGAYEQYF
NA,TRBV27,TRBJ1-2,NA,TGTGCCAGCAGTTCCCTAATGACTCGAAGCTATGGCTACACCTTC,CASSSLMTRSYGYTF
NA,TRBV7-9,TRBJ2-2,NA,TGTGCCAGCAGCTTAGCGGGAGAGGGAAGCGGGGAGCTGTTTTTT,CASSLAGEGSGELFF
NA,TRBV11-1,TRBJ2-7,TRBD1,TGTGCCAGCAGCCCCGGGACAGAGGACTACGAGCAGTACTTC,CASSPGTEDYEQYF
NA,TRBV5-1,TRBJ1-4,NA,TGCGCCAGCAGCTTGGCAACAGGAAGGGCGTATGAAAAACTGTTTTTT,CASSLATGRAYEKLFF
NA,TRBV4-1,TRBJ1-5,NA,TGCGCCAGCAGCCAAGGAAGATCTAGGGGGAGAAATCAGCCCCAGCATTTT,CASSQGRSRGRNQPQHF
NA,TRBV7-9,TRBJ2-1,NA,TGTGCCAGCAGCCCAGAGGGTGGGATCCTTGGGTCCTACAATGAGCAGTTCTTC,CASSPEGGILGSYNEQFF
NA,TRBV15,TRBJ2-4,NA,TGTGCCACCAGCAGAGGACAGCTAGCCAAAAACATTCAGTACTTC,CATSRGQLAKNIQYF
NA,TRBV19,TRBJ2-2,TRBD1,TGTGCCAGTAGAGAGGACAGGGCCGGGGAGCTGTTTTTT,CASREDRAGELFF
NA,TRBV19,TRBJ1-3,TRBD1,TGTGCCAGTAGTACGCCCCCCGACAGGGACCCATCTGGAAACACCATATATTTT,CASSTPPDRDPSGNTIYF
NA,TRBV18,TRBJ1-1,NA,TGTGCCAGCTCACGCGCACGGAACACTGAAGCTTTCTTT,CASSRARNTEAFF
NA,TRBV23-1,TRBJ2-7,NA,TGCGCCAGCAGTCCCGGACAGTATAAGTACGAGCAGTACTTC,CASSPGQYKYEQYF
NA,TRBV7-3,TRBJ1-1,TRBD1,TGTGCCAGCAGCCTTGACAGGGCCGGGCCTGAAGCTTTCTTT,CASSLDRAGPEAFF
NA,TRBV14,TRBJ1-2,NA,TGTGCCAGTCCCCAACCCCAGAAAAACTATGGCTACACCTTC,CASPQPQKNYGYTF
once,TRBV2,TRBJ1-4,NA,TGTGCCATCCAGGAGGGACCTAATGAAAAACTGTTTTTT,CAIQEGPNEKLFF
NA,TRBV28,TRBJ2-1,NA,TGTGCCAGCAGTTTCGGGGAGCAGTTCTTC,CASSFGEQFF
few,TRBV4-2,TRBJ1-1,NA,TGTGCCAGCAGCCCCGGACAGTGGGGCACTGAAGCTTTCTTT,CASSPGQWGTEAFF
once,TRBV27,TRBJ1-6,NA,TGTGCCAGCTCTGGGGACTACCAGTCACCCCTCCACTTT,CASSGDYQSPLHF
NA,TRBV7-7,TRBJ2-5,TRBD1,TGTGCCAGCAGCTTTGGGACAGGGTCGGGTGAGACCCAGTACTTC,CASSFGTGSGETQYF
NA,TRBV30,TRBJ1-6,NA,TGTGCCTGGAGGCGGACAGAAAATAATTCACCCCTCCACTTT,CAWRRTENNSPLHF
NA,TRBV19,TRBJ2-1,TRBD1,TGTGCCAGTAGTGGGGACAGGGCTTACAATGAGCAGTTCTTC,CASSGDRAYNEQFF
NA,TRBV19,TRBJ1-2,NA,TGTGCCAGTAAACGCGCAGGAAGCGGGGGTAACTATGGCTACACCTTC,CASKRAGSGGNYGYTF
once,TRBV7-3,TRBJ2-7,TRBD2,TGTGCCAGCAGCCTACTAGCGGGAGACGAGCAGTACTTC,CASSLLAGDEQYF
NA,TRBV30,TRBJ1-1,NA,TGTGCCTGGAGTTGGGACACCTACACTGAAGCTTTCTTT,CAWSWDTYTEAFF
NA,TRBV11-2,TRBJ2-1,NA,TGTGCCAGCAGCTTGCTACGCTATGAGCAGTTCTTC,CASSLLRYEQFF
NA,TRBV19,TRBJ2-7,NA,TGTGCCAGTAGTCCAGGACGGGACTACGAGCAGTACTTC,CASSPGRDYEQYF
NA,TRBV6-5,TRBJ1-2,TRBD1,TGTGCCAGCAGGTCCGGGACAGGGGGCGCGGGTGGCTACACCTTC,CASRSGTGGAGGYTF
once,TRBV2,TRBJ2-2,TRBD2,TGTGCCAGCAGGGCCGGGACTAGCACCGGGGAGCTGTTTTTT,CASRAGTSTGELFF
NA,TRBV11-2,TRBJ2-2,TRBD1,TGTGCCAGCAGCCGACAGGGCTCGAACACCGGGGAGCTGTTTTTT,CASSRQGSNTGELFF
NA,TRBV5-6,TRBJ2-1,TRBD2,TGTGCCAGCAGCAGACTAGCGGGAAACTCCTACAATGAGCAGTTCTTC,CASSRLAGNSYNEQFF
few,TRBV10-2,TRBJ1-1,NA,TGCGCCAGCAGTTCGGTGTTTATGAACACTGAAGCTTTCTTT,CASSSVFMNTEAFF
once,TRBV15,TRBJ2-3,TRBD2,TGTGCCACCAGCACCAGGACTAGCGGGAGTATAGATACGCAGTATTTT,CATSTRTSGSIDTQYF
NA,TRBV5-1,TRBJ2-7,TRBD1,TGCGCCAGCAGCCCGGGACAGAGAATTTACGAGCAGTACTTC,CASSPGQRIYEQYF
NA,TRBV7-6,TRBJ1-6,TRBD1,TGTGCCAGCAGCCCCACAGACAGGGCCTATAATTCACCCCTCCACTTT,CASSPTDRAYNSPLHF
NA,TRBV29-1,TRBJ1-2,TRBD1,TGCAGCGTTGAAGGACAGGGGGCGCGGGGCTACACCTTC,CSVEGQGARGYTF
NA,TRBV7-9,TRBJ2-3,TRBD2,TGTGCCAGCAGCTTCGGGGGGGCGGTAGATACGCAGTATTTT,CASSFGGAVDTQYF
once,TRBV30,TRBJ2-1,TRBD1,TGTGCCCTGACAGGGGAGTCCTACAATGAGCAGTTCTTC,CALTGESYNEQFF
NA,TRBV7-6,TRBJ2-5,NA,TGTGCCAGCAGCTTCTTTCCCCAAGAGACCCAGTACTTC,CASSFFPQETQYF
NA,TRBV18,TRBJ1-1,NA,TGTGCCAGCTCACTAAGCGGGATACCCCTCTTGAACACTGAAGCTTTCTTT,CASSLSGIPLLNTEAFF
NA,TRBV6-5,TRBJ2-1,TRBD1,TGTGCCAGCAGTTACAGGGGACAGGGCATAAATGAGCAGTTCTTC,CASSYRGQGINEQFF
NA,TRBV11-2,TRBJ1-3,NA,TGTGCCAGCAGCTACGGGACACTCTCTGGAAACACCATATATTTT,CASSYGTLSGNTIYF
NA,TRBV6-5,TRBJ1-1,TRBD1,TGTGCCAGCAGTACTCGACAGGGGGGGAACACTGAAGCTTTCTTT,CASSTRQGGNTEAFF
NA,TRBV19,TRBJ1-1,NA,TGTGCCAGTAGTATAATACACTACATGAACACTGAAGCTTTCTTT,CASSIIHYMNTEAFF
NA,TRBV7-6,TRBJ2-7,NA,TGTGCCAGCAGCTTAACTGGGACACTTTCCTCCTACGAGCAGTACTTC,CASSLTGTLSSYEQYF
NA,TRBV9,TRBJ2-3,TRBD2,TGTGCCAGCAGCATTAGCGGGAACACAGATACGCAGTATTTT,CASSISGNTDTQYF
few,TRBV5-1,TRBJ2-1,NA,TGCGCCAGCAGCTTCCAGGACTCTTACAATGAGCAGTTCTTC,CASSFQDSYNEQFF
NA,TRBV2,TRBJ2-5,TRBD1,TGTGCCAGCAGTACGACAGACCGAACAAAAGGGGGCGCTGAGACCCAGTACTTC,CASSTTDRTKGGAETQYF
NA,TRBV30,TRBJ1-4,NA,TGTGCCTGGAGTACAGACAATGAAAAACTGTTTTTT,CAWSTDNEKLFF
NA,TRBV12-5,TRBJ2-5,TRBD2,TGTGCTAGTGGTTTGGACACTAGCGGGAGTGAGACCCAGTACTTC,CASGLDTSGSETQYF
NA,TRBV5-1,TRBJ1-4,TRBD1,TGCGCCAGCAGCTTGTCCCGACCGGGACAGATTAATGAAAAACTGTTTTTT,CASSLSRPGQINEKLFF
NA,TRBV11-1,TRBJ2-7,NA,TGTGCCAGCAGACATGGACAAGACTCCTACGAGCAGTACTTC,CASRHGQDSYEQYF